A selection of T cell receptor beta chains follows, all from one sample in a study of T cell responses to AZD1222 COVID-19 vaccine. Clones were read by immunoSEQ multiplex PCR, and TCRdb kept only the in-frame ones, dropping some. The data contain approximately 150,000 clones, around 90% of them seen just once; the ten biggest clones take up about 5%. Source: peripheral blood, taken on day 0 of AZD1222 vaccination. Receptors originate from an adult in good health. CDR3s leave out the opening cysteine and the closing phenylalanine or tryptophan. Where a row states a size, it is once, few, many or the class of an expanded clone; other rows omit it.

>TRBV5-5|TRBJ2-5|NA
ASSFGSGEETQY
>TRBV5-1|TRBJ2-7|NA
ASSATIGTSGTYEQY
>TRBV28|TRBJ2-7|NA
ASSSPGQGSTEQY
>TRBV6-6|TRBJ1-4|NA
ASCLTDTNEKLF
>TRBV7-3|TRBJ2-3|NA
ASSLTGRATSTDTQY
>TRBV28|TRBJ2-7|NA
ASSLGTSGSYEQY
>TRBV18|TRBJ1-3|NA
ASSPRGNTIY
>TRBV7-9|TRBJ1-2|NA
ASSLVGIGYT
>TRBV2|TRBJ1-5|NA
ASRKDGDNQPQH
>TRBV28|TRBJ2-3|NA
ASSPTRSWTDTQY
>TRBV28|TRBJ2-7|NA
ASSQTGFYEQY
>TRBV21-1|TRBJ2-1|NA
ASSREARLAVFPESYNEQF
>TRBV4-1|TRBJ2-7|few
ASSHYDGSQYEQY
>TRBV4-1|TRBJ1-1|NA
ASSQRVNTEAF
>TRBV20-1|TRBJ2-5|NA
SAGSETQY
>TRBV12-3/TRBV12-4|TRBJ1-1|NA
ATQGPKNTEAF
>TRBV25-1|TRBJ1-1|NA
ASRQGASTEAF
>TRBV9|TRBJ1-2|NA
ASSVAQGYGYT
>TRBV7-2|TRBJ2-7|NA
ASSTGQGVYEQY
>TRBV28|TRBJ1-6|NA
ATQTGVNNSPLH
>TRBV7-9|TRBJ2-1|NA
ASSLVLGNEQF
>TRBV5-1|TRBJ2-3|NA
ASSLRGTSGSQTDTQY
>TRBV5-4|TRBJ2-5|NA
ASSLAPSGKETQY
>TRBV23-1|TRBJ2-5|once
ASSPPGGETQY
>TRBV6-5|TRBJ2-5|NA
ASSYGETQY
>TRBV4-3|TRBJ2-1|once
ASSQEGAGGLRF
>TRBV4-3|TRBJ2-2|NA
ASSQRLNTGELF
>TRBV5-1|TRBJ2-2|once
ASSPPGTGELF
>TRBV2|TRBJ1-5|NA
ASSVRDSRNPQH
>TRBV28|TRBJ2-7|once
ASEPPGQGEGEQY
>TRBV11-2|TRBJ2-3|NA
ASSLVGRVTDTQY
>TRBV7-8|TRBJ1-2|NA
ASSAGTSANYGYT
>TRBV5-6|TRBJ2-1|NA
ASSHLAGSSYNEQF
>TRBV6-2/TRBV6-3|TRBJ1-6|NA
ASSSDRGGRSPLH
>TRBV5-8|TRBJ2-3|NA
ASSPGTASTDTQY
>TRBV12-3/TRBV12-4|TRBJ1-2|NA
ASKTTYGYT
>TRBV5-5|TRBJ2-7|NA
ASSFGLSLADRNWAYEQY
>TRBV5-5|TRBJ1-4|NA
ASSLEWVGEKLF
>TRBV10-2|TRBJ1-6|NA
ASSDQGSNFYSPLH
>TRBV4-2|TRBJ2-1|once
ASSQYTTSGSSNEQF
>TRBV5-5|TRBJ2-5|NA
ASSLYSGSGGETQY
>TRBV3-1/TRBV3-2|TRBJ1-4|NA
ASSPFRQGRSEKLF
>TRBV18|TRBJ2-7|NA
ASSPGVDGYEQY
>TRBV3-1/TRBV3-2|TRBJ1-3|NA
ASSQRAGGSSGNTIY
>TRBV6-6|TRBJ1-5|NA
ASSPGTGGRSNQPQH
>TRBV18|TRBJ2-5|NA
ASSPGQGYFTQY